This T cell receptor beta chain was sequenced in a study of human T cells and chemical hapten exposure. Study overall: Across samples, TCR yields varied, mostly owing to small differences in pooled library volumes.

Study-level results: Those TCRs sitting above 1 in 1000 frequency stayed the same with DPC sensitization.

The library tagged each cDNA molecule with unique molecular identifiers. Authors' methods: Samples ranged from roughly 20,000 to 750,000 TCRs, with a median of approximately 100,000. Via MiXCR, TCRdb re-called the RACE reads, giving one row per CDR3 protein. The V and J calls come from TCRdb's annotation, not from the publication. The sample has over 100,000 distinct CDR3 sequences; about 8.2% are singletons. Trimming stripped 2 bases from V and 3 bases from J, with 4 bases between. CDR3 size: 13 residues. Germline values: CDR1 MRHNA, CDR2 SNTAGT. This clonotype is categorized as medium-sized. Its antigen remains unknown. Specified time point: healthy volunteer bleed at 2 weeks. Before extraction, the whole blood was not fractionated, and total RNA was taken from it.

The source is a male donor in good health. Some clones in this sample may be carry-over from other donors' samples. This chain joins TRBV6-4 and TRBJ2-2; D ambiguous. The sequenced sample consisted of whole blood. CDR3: CASSDRDTGELFF. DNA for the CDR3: TGTGCCAGCAGTGACAGGGACACCGGGGAGCTGTTTTTT.